This T cell receptor beta chain was observed in a study of ipilimumab plus nivolumab after autologous stem cell transplantation (dated by TCRdb to 2020 to 2023). In terms of the full investigation: A median of roughly five ipilimumab doses and 8 nivolumab doses was received by trial patients. Primary refractory and relapsed disease were included in the DLBCL cohort, with 18-month progression-free survival of roughly 89% and 26%, respectively. Patients with high-risk diffuse large B cell lymphoma, mature T cell lymphoma, or multiple myeloma undergoing autologous transplant were enrolled in the trial. Some 35 patients made up the trial's intent-to-treat population.

The investigation overall reported the following: Combined checkpoint inhibition appeared tolerable as post-transplant consolidation, according to the authors' conclusion. The authors stated that profiles of the T cell receptor repertoire, regulatory T cell phenotype and gut microbiota provided a biologic rationale for studying this approach further.

Starting 14 to 28 days after the autologous transplant, patients began checkpoint therapy, which included ipilimumab at 1 mg/kg intravenously on day 1 of selected weeks. Nivolumab was administered at 3 mg/kg intravenously on day 1 of weeks 1, 4, 7, 10, and every two weeks through week 26. Combined checkpoint inhibition with ipilimumab and nivolumab as consolidation after autologous stem cell transplantation was tested in a Phase Ib clinical trial. In regard to this clone: Its specific antigen is unknown. No qualities accompany the bases; no much larger clone lies one base away.

The method was the immunoSEQ multiplex PCR assay. TCRdb's version of the immuneACCESS table is confined to in-frame rearrangements and falls short of the full clone set. An unresolved V gene accounts for under half of the shortfall where checked; the remainder is of unknown origin. For this sample the table gives 20,000 to 25,000 clones, of which around 80% were detected only once. About a fifth of the sample goes to the ten largest clones. The sample was PBMCs, taken in a trial of ipilimumab plus nivolumab as post-transplant consolidation. The clonotype was recovered from a male donor with diffuse large B-cell lymphoma.

The CDR3 protein is CASSPTRDMDTEAFF. The DNA is TGTGCCAGCAGCCCCACTCGGGACATGGACACTGAAGCTTTCTTT. In this chain, TRBV28 is recombined with TRBJ1-1; TRBD1 is possibly the D segment (6 matching bases). V and J lose 6 bases and 3 bases, and a span of 17 bases separates them. CDR1 is given as MDHEN and CDR2 as SYDVKM, both from the germline V gene. The CDR3 has 15 amino acids, counting the end cysteine and phenylalanine. Only the CDR3 DNA stays, 45 bases, in frame from base 1.